Each of the 5 T cell receptor beta chains below was sequenced from the same sample in a study of beta chain features in type 1 diabetes. Expressed TCRB transcripts got sequenced, as all isolated RNA was reverse transcribed. The protocol was immunoSEQ multiplex PCR, while the TCRdb copy is restricted to in-frame clones and leaves out a portion. The table has roughly 230,000 clones, 9.6% seen once. The sequenced material came from naive CD4+ T cells from blood. All receptors derive from a woman between 18 and 30 years old in good health.

V usage is TRBV5-1 and J usage is TRBJ2-3; possibly TRBD1 for D (6 bases). Per the germline V gene, CDR1 is SGHRS and CDR2 is YFSETQ. V was clipped by 0 bases and J by 4 bases, with 15 bases between them. The CDR3 length is 16 residues. The DNA for the CDR3 is TGCGCCAGCAGCTTGGCCGGGACACGGCTGCCAGATACGCAGTATTTT. Residues: CASSLAGTRLPDTQYF.

This chain joins TRBV30 and TRBJ2-2, with 9 bases that match TRBD2. This CDR3 spans 15 amino acids. In germline, CDR1 is GTSNPN, CDR2 SVGIG (reference sequence). The V and J ends lost 1 base and 3 bases, in that order; junction bases with no gene match: 3. CDR3 nucleotides: TGTGCCTGGAGTGGCGGGAGGGGATACACCGGGGAGCTGTTTTTT. Translation: CAWSGGRGYTGELFF. Variable domain in full (rest from reference TRBV30 and TRBJ2-2): SQTIHQWPATLVQPVGSPLSLECTVEGTSNPNLYWYRQAAGRGLQLLFYSVGIGQISSEVPQNLSASRPQDRQFILSSKKLLLSDSGFYLCAWSGGRGYTGELFFGEGSRLTVL.

V and J are TRBV19 and TRBJ2-1; TRBD2 aligns across 8 bases. The CDR3 length is 14 residues. Germline CDR1 reads LNHDA; CDR2 reads SQIVND (reference sequence). The V segment lost 9 bases and the J segment 4 bases; nucleotides outside the gene matches: 8. The CDR3 DNA follows: TGTGCCAGCAAAAGGGCGGGAGGATACAATGAGCAGTTCTTC. This codes for CASKRAGGYNEQFF.

This clone was seen more than once but under ten times. The rearrangement uses TRBV7-9 and TRBJ1-5, with TRBD1 identical over 7 bases. The CDR3 loop spans 14 amino acids. J gave up 3 bases and V 6 bases, and 5 bases lay outside the gene matches. From germline, CDR1 is SEHNR and CDR2 FQNEAQ (reference sequence). The CDR3 region has the DNA TGTGCCAGCAGTCACGGACAGGTCAATCAGCCCCAGCATTTT. The encoded protein is CASSHGQVNQPQHF.

This clone was seen a handful of times. This rearrangement joins TRBV11-1 to TRBJ2-5; 7 positions agree with TRBD2. Germline CDR1 SGHAT, CDR2 FQDESV (reference sequence). Trimming removed 0 bases from V and 4 bases from J; junction bases left unmatched: 5. The CDR3 sequence is 15 residues long. CDR3 DNA: TGTGCCAGCAGCTTAGCCCTAGCGGCCCCAGAGACCCAGTACTTC. It codes for CASSLALAAPETQYF.